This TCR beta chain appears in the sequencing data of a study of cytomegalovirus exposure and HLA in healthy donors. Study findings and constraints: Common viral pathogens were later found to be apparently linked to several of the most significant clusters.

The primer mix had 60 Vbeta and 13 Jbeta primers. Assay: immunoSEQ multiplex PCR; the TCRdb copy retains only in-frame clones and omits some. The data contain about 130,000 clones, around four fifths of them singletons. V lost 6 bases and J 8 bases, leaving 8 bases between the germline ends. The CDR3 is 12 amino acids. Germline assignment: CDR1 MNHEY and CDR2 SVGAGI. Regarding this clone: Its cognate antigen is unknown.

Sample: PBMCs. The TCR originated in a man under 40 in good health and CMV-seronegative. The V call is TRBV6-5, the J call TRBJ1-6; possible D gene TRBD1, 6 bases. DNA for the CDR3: TGTGCCAGCAGGCCAGGGGATTCACCCCTCCACTTT. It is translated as CASRPGDSPLHF.